One and the same sample provided the 20 T cell receptor beta chains below, sequenced in a study of CD8 T cells in ankylosing spondylitis listed by TCRdb under 2017. The method was 5' RACE. Reads for this sample came from an Illumina HiSeq 2500. TCRdb reran the public reads through fastp at Q25 and MiXCR, keeping productive beta chains. Entries that share a CDR3 protein sequence are merged under the most common genes and DNA. This sample gives 150,000 to 200,000 distinct CDR3 sequences in total; roughly 13% of them show up just once. Approximately 9.9% of the sample comes from the top ten. The sample comprised blood, either unsorted or a sorted T cell fraction (not recorded which). Receptor source: a female donor with ankylosing spondylitis or in good health (not recorded which).

This chain joins TRBV20-1 and TRBJ1-5; TRBD1 matches 10 bases. The length of the CDR3 is 17 residues. CDR1 is DFQATT, CDR2 SNEGSKA, per germline (reference sequence). Unmatched junction bases numbered 10, after V lost 5 bases and J lost 0 bases. The CDR3 bases are TGCAGTGCTTTACCGGGACAGGGGATTTATAGCAATCAGCCCCAGCATTTT. This encodes CSALPGQGIYSNQPQHF.

The sample holds many counts of this clonotype. This chain connects TRBV20-1 to TRBJ2-1, with D maybe TRBD1 (5 bases). The germline V gene encodes CDR1 DFQATT and CDR2 SNEGSKA (reference sequence). The CDR3 loop spans 14 amino acids. The germline V and J ends were trimmed by 6 bases and 2 bases, with 14 bases remaining between them. Written as DNA, the CDR3 is TGCAGTGCCTCTCTGGGGCCAGCCTACAATGAGCAGTTCTTC. Its protein product is CSASLGPAYNEQFF.

This clonotype was seen at least ten times. The chain joins TRBV7-9 to TRBJ1-1, with D perhaps matching TRBD1 (5 bases). The length of the CDR3 is 16 residues. Deletions cut 2 bases from V and 5 bases from J, with 18 bases between. The V gene's germline CDR1 is SEHNR and CDR2 FQNEAQ (reference sequence). Here the CDR3 DNA reads TGTGCCAGCAGCTTAAGTTCACGCGAGGGGTGGACTGAAGCTTTCTTT. Protein product: CASSLSSREGWTEAFF.

Comment on this clonotype: Possible read error: a much larger clone is one base away. The V and J genes are TRBV5-1 and TRBJ2-2, with a possible D match to TRBD1 (5 bases). The CDR3 is 14 residues long. Germline V gene data show CDR1 as SGHRS and CDR2 as YFSETQ. CDR3 DNA: TGCACCAGCAGCTCAGGGTGGGACACCGGGGAGCTGTTTTTT. Protein sequence: CTSSSGWDTGELFF.

DNA for the CDR3: TGTGCCAGCAGCTTGGTGATCCTTAGCTCCTACAATGAGCAGTTCTTC. Amino acid sequence: CASSLVILSSYNEQFF. This chain joins TRBV5-6 and TRBJ2-1; no definite D call. CDR1 SGHDT and CDR2 YYEEEE come from the germline V gene. CDR3 size: 16 residues. V gave up 0 bases and J gave up 0 bases, with 10 bases separating them.

About this clonotype itself: A read error is possible here, since a much larger clone lies one base away. The chain has TRBV12-3 or TRBV12-4 and TRBJ1-1; D is uncertain. CDR3 length: 13 residues. CDR3 coding DNA: TGTCCCAGCAGTTTGAGGCTGGACACTGAAGCTTTCTTT. Protein product: CPSSLRLDTEAFF.

This clonotype was observed at least ten times. In DNA, the CDR3 is TGCAGCGTTGAAGTACCCAGCCAAGAGACCCAGTACTTC. Translation: CSVEVPSQETQYF. The V call is TRBV29-1, the J call TRBJ2-5; the D is unclear. The CDR3 is 13 amino acids. Trimming took off 1 base at V and 1 base at J, with 7 bases between the two ends. Looked up from germline, CDR1 is SQVTM and CDR2 is ANQGSEA.

This clonotype was picked up many times. The chain employs TRBV7-9 and TRBJ2-6; D is possibly TRBD1 (5 bases). Trimming shortened V by 3 bases and J by 7 bases, and 13 bases separated the two germline ends. Germline loops: CDR1 SEHNR, CDR2 FQNEAQ (reference sequence). This CDR3 contains 15 residues. CDR3 bases: TGTGCCAGCAGCTTTCTAGGGGTACTCGCCAACGTCCTGACTTTC. It encodes CASSFLGVLANVLTF. The variable domain in full, completed from reference TRBV7-9 and TRBJ2-6, reads DTGVSQNPRHKITKRGQNVTFRCDPISEHNRLYWYRQTLGQGPEFLTYFQNEAQLEKSRLLSDRFSAERPKGSFSTLEIQRTEQGDSAMYLCASSFLGVLANVLTFGAGSRLTVL.

This clonotype was counted many times. V gene TRBV5-1 combines with J gene TRBJ1-3; 7 bases match TRBD1. The CDR3 sequence is 14 residues long. Germline CDR1 is SGHRS and CDR2 is YFSETQ. After removal of 1 base from V and 7 bases from J, the junction contained 5 bases not matched to a gene. For the CDR3, the DNA is TGCGCCAGCAGCTTGCAACAGGGGAGCAACACCATATATTTT. Encoded protein: CASSLQQGSNTIYF.

This clonotype was recorded at least ten times. One end of the junction is discordant with germline, which a read error may explain. CDR3 sequence: CASSVPLRGLIGVWF. The CDR3 nucleotides are TGTGCCAGCAGCGTTCCCCTTCGGGGGTTGATCGGGGTATGGTTT. The chain joins TRBV9 to TRBJ2-3, with a tentative D call TRBD2 (6 bases). CDR1 and CDR2 from the germline V gene are SGDLS and YYNGEE. This CDR3 comprises 15 residues.

This clonotype was counted many times. The chain is built from TRBV4-1 and TRBJ2-7, with D tentatively TRBD2 (6 bases). The CDR3 consists of 15 residues. Trimming removed 2 bases from V and 7 bases from J, with 18 bases in between. Germline CDR1 reads MGHRA; CDR2 reads YSYEKL. The CDR3 nucleotides are TGCGCCAGCAGCCAAACCGGGACTTCCTACGAAGAGCAGTACTTC. Translation gives CASSQTGTSYEEQYF.

This clonotype was counted only a few times. The chain recombines TRBV9 with TRBJ2-3; tentatively, D is TRBD1 (7 bases). Per germline, CDR1 SGDLS and CDR2 YYNGEE. The V and J ends lost 5 bases and 8 bases respectively, with 12 bases between them. CDR3 size: 12 residues. The chain's CDR3 is CASRGGGGTQYF. Written as DNA, the CDR3 is TGTGCCAGCAGAGGAGGGGGCGGTACGCAGTATTTT. Combining the CDR3 with reference TRBV9 and TRBJ2-3 gives the whole variable domain DSGVTQTPKHLITATGQRVTLRCSPRSGDLSVYWYQQSLDQGLQFLIQYYNGEERAKGNILERFSAQQFPDLHSELNLSSLELGDSALYFCASRGGGGTQYFGPGTRLTVL.

Ten or more counts support this clonotype. The chain uses TRBV5-1 and TRBJ2-3; D not certain. Trimming removed 1 base from V and 5 bases from J, with 5 bases in between. The germline V gene has CDR1 SGHRS and CDR2 YFSETQ. The CDR3 spans 12 residues. CDR3 DNA: TGCGCCAGCAGCTTGTTGCAAGATACGCAGTATTTT. Translated: CASSLLQDTQYF.

This clonotype came up many times. The gene calls are TRBV24-1 and TRBJ2-3; 7 bases agree with TRBD1. Trimming at V came to 4 bases and at J to 4 bases, leaving 7 bases not matched to a gene. CDR3 length: 15 residues. Germline loops: CDR1 KGHDR, CDR2 SFDVKD. In nucleotides, the CDR3 is TGTGCCACCAGTGACCCCGGACAGGAGGCAGATACGCAGTATTTT. This sequence encodes CATSDPGQEADTQYF.

The genes are TRBV11-2 and TRBJ1-2; perhaps TRBD1 as D (6 bases). This CDR3 is 16 amino acids long. Germline-derived CDR1 and CDR2 are SGHAT and FQNNGV. The germline V and J ends were trimmed by 2 bases and 1 base, with 14 bases remaining between them. CDR3 DNA sequence: TGTGCCAGCAGCTTACGGGGGGGAGGGGGTAACTATGGCTACACCTTC. As protein: CASSLRGGGGNYGYTF.

The J gene is TRBJ2-7, the V gene TRBV29-1, with 7 bases matching TRBD1. The CDR3 sequence is 13 residues long. Germline CDR1 reads SQVTM; CDR2 reads ANQGSEA. Unmatched junction bases numbered 2, after V lost 3 bases and J lost 0 bases. The CDR3 DNA sequence: TGCAGCGTTGACAGGGGGAGCTCCTACGAGCAGTACTTC. As protein: CSVDRGSSYEQYF.

This clonotype was counted many times. The rearrangement links TRBV25-1 to TRBJ2-7; 8 nucleotides agree with TRBD1. J gave up 1 base and V 8 bases, and 1 base lay outside the gene matches. The CDR3 extends over 12 amino acids. Germline assignment: CDR1 MGHDK and CDR2 SYGVNS. CDR3 in amino acids: CASGTGSYEQYF. CDR3 bases: TGTGCCAGCGGGACAGGATCCTACGAGCAGTACTTC.

The chain combines TRBV4-2 with TRBJ2-5; tentative D call: TRBD2 (6 bases). Germline V gives CDR1 LGHNA, CDR2 YNFKEQ. The V gene lost 4 bases and the J gene lost 1 base, with 13 bases spanning the gap. This CDR3 region has 15 residues. CDR3 protein: CASSPWIAAQETQYF. The DNA for the CDR3 is TGTGCCAGCAGCCCGTGGATAGCGGCCCAAGAGACCCAGTACTTC.

This clonotype was counted at least ten times. This rearrangement joins TRBV12-3 or TRBV12-4 to TRBJ2-7; 7 positions agree with TRBD1. The CDR3 has 15 residues. The J segment lost 2 bases and the V segment lost 5 bases, leaving 9 bases of the junction unmatched. The CDR3 is CASSPTGQVPYEQYF. For the CDR3, the DNA is TGTGCCAGCAGTCCCACCGGACAGGTACCCTACGAGCAGTACTTC.

This clonotype was counted ten times or more. The J gene is TRBJ2-2, the V gene TRBV6-2 or TRBV6-3; 8 nucleotides match TRBD2. Germline CDR1 and CDR2: MNHEY and SVGEGT. CDR3 size: 17 residues. The junction had 8 bases not matched to a gene; V was cut back by 0 bases and J by 5 bases. This chain's CDR3 is CASSYSPAGVLTGELFF. In DNA form, the CDR3 reads TGTGCCAGCAGTTACTCTCCAGCGGGAGTCTTGACCGGGGAGCTGTTTTTT.